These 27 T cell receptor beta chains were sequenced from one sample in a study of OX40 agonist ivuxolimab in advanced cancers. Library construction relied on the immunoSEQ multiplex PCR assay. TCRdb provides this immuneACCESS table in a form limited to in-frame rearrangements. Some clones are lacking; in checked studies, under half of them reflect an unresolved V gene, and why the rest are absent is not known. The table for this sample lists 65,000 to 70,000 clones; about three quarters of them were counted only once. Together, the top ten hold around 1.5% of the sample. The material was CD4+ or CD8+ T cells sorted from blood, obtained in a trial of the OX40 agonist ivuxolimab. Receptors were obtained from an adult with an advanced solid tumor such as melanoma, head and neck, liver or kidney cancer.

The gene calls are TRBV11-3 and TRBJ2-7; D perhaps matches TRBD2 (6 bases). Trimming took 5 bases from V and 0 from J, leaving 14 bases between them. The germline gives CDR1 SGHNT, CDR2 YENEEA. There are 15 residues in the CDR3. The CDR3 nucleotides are TGTGCCAGCAGCACTCTAGCGACTAGCTCCTACGAGCAGTACTTC. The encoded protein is CASSTLATSSYEQYF.

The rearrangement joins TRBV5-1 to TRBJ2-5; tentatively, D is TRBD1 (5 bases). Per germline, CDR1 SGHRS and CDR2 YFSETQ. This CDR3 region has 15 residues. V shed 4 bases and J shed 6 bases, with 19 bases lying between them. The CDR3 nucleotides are TGCGCCAGCAGCCCGACCGCTCAGGGATTACAGACCCAGTACTTC. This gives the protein CASSPTAQGLQTQYF.

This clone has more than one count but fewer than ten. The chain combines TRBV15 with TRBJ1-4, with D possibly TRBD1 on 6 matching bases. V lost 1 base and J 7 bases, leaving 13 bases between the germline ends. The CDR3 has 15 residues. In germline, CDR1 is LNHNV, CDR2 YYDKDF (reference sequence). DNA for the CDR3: TGTGCCACCAGCAGAGGAACGGGGGCGAGTGAAAAACTGTTTTTT. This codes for CATSRGTGASEKLFF.

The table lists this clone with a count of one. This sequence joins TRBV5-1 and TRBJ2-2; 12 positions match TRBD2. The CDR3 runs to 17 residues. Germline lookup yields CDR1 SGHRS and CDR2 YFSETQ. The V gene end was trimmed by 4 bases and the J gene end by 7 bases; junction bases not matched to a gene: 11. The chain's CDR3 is CASSPRLAGGPGGELFF. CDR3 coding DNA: TGCGCCAGCAGCCCCCGCCTAGCGGGGGGGCCCGGCGGGGAGCTGTTTTTT.

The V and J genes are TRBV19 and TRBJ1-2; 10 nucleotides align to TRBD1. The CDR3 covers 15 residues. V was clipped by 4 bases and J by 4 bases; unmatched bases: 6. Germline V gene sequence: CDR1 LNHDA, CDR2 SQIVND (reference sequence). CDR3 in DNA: TGTGCCAGTAGTAGGGACAGGGGTGGCGTCTATGGCTACACCTTC. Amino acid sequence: CASSRDRGGVYGYTF.

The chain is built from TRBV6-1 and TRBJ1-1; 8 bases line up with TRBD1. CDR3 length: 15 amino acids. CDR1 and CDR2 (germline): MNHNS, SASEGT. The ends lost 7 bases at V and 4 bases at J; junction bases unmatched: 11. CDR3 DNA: TGTGCCAGCACTTCAGGACAGGGCGGGGGCACTGAAGCTTTCTTT. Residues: CASTSGQGGGTEAFF.

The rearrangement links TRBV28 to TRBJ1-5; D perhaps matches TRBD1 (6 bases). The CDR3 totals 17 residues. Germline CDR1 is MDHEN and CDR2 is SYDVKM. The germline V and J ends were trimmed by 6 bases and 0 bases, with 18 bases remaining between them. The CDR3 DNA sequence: TGTGCCAGCAGACTAAACAGGGTAGGGAATAGCAATCAGCCCCAGCATTTT. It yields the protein CASRLNRVGNSNQPQHF.

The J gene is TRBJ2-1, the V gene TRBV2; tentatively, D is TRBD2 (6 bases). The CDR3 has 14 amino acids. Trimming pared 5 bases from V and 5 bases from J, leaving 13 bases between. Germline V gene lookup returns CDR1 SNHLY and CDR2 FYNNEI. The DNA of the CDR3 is TGTGCCAGCAGTCCCGGGAGCGATCACAATGAGCAGTTCTTC. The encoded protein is CASSPGSDHNEQFF.

CDR3 nucleotides: TGTGCCAGCAGTTCCTCGGGACAGTCTACCTACGAGCAGTACTTC. As protein: CASSSSGQSTYEQYF. The chain joins TRBV6-5 to TRBJ2-7, with 7 nucleotides matching TRBD1. With 4 bases clipped from V and 2 bases from J, the junction kept 8 bases outside the gene matches. The germline V gene encodes CDR1 MNHEY and CDR2 SVGAGI. This CDR3 spans 15 amino acids.

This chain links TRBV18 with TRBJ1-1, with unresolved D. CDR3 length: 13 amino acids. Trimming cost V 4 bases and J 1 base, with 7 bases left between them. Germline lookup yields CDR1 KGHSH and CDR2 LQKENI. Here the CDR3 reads CASSLWENTEAFF. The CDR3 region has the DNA TGTGCCAGCTCACTATGGGAGAACACTGAAGCTTTCTTT.

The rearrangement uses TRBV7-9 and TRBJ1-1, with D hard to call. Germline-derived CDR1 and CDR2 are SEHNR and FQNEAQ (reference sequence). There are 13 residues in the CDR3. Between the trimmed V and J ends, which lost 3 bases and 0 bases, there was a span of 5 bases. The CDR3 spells CASSLEMNTEAFF. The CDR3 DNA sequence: TGTGCCAGCAGCTTGGAAATGAACACTGAAGCTTTCTTT.

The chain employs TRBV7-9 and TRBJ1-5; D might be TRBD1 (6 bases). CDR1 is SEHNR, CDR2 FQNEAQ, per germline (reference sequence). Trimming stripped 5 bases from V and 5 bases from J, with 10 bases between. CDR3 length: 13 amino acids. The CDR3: CASSRGGDQPQHF. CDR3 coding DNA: TGTGCCAGCAGCAGGGGGGGCGATCAGCCCCAGCATTTT.

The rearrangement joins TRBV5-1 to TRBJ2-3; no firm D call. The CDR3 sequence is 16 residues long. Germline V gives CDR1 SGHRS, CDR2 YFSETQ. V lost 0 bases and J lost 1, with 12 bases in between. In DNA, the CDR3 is TGCGCCAGCAGCTTGGCCCGATCACTTCGCACAGATACGCAGTATTTT. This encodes CASSLARSLRTDTQYF.

The CDR3 nucleotides read TGTGCCAGCAGCTTAGATACCCCAGCGCAGCAGTACTTC. Its translation: CASSLDTPAQQYF. V is TRBV11-2 and J is TRBJ2-7, with D unresolved. Germline loops: CDR1 SGHAT, CDR2 FQNNGV. The CDR3 extends over 13 amino acids. V was clipped by 0 bases and J by 8 bases, with 11 bases between them.

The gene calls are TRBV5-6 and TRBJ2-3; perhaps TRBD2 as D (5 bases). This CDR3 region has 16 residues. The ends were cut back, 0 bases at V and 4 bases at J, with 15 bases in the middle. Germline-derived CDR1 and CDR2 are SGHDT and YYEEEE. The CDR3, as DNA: TGTGCCAGCAGCTTGGTCCTAGCCGAACTCGCAGATACGCAGTATTTT. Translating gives CASSLVLAELADTQYF.

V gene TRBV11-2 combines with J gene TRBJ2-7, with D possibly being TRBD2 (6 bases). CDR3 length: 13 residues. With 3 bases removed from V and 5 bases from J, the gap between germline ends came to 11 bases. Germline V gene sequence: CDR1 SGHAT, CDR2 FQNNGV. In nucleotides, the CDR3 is TGTGCCAGCAGCTTGGGGGGTATCCACGAGCAGTACTTC. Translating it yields CASSLGGIHEQYF. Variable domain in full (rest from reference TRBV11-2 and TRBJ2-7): EAGVAQSPRYKIIEKRQSVAFWCNPISGHATLYWYQQILGQGPKLLIQFQNNGVVDDSQLPKDRFSAERLKGVDSTLKIQPAKLEDSAVYLCASSLGGIHEQYFGPGTRLTVT.

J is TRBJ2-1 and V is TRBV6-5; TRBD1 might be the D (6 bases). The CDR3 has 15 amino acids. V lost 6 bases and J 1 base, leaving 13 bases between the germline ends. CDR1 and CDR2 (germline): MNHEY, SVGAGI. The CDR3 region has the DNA TGTGCCAGCAGCAAACAGGGTATTTCCTACAATGAGCAGTTCTTC. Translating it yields CASSKQGISYNEQFF.

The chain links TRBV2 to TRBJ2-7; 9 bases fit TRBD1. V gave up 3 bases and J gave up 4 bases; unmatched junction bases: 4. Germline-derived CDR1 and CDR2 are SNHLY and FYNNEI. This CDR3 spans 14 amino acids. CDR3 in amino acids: CASSDWGTGYEQYF. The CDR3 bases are TGTGCCAGCAGTGATTGGGGGACAGGGTACGAGCAGTACTTC.

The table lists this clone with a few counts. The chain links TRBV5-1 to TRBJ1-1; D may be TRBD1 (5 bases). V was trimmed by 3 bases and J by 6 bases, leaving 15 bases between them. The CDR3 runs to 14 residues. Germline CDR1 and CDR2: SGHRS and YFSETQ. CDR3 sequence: CASSSGARPPEAFF. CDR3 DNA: TGCGCCAGCAGCTCTGGGGCGCGGCCCCCTGAAGCTTTCTTT.

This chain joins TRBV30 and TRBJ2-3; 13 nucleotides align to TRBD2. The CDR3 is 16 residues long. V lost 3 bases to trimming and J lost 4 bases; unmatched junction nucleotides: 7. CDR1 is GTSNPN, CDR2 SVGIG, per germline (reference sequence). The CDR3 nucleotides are TGTGCCTGGAGGGCCCCTGGACTAGCGGGAGCAGATACGCAGTATTTT. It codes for CAWRAPGLAGADTQYF.

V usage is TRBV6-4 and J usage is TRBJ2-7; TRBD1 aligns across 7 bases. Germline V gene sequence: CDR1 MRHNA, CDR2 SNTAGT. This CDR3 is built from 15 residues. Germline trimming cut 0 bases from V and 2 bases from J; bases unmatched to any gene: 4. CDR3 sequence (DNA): TGTGCCAGCAGTGACTCCCAGGGGGTGACCTACGAGCAGTACTTC. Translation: CASSDSQGVTYEQYF.

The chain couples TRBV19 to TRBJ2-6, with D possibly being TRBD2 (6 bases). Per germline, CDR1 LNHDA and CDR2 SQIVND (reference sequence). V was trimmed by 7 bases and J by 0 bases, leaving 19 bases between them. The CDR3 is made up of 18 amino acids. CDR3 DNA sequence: TGTGCCAGTACCGTCCCAGCGGGTTCCAACTCTGGGGCCAACGTCCTGACTTTC. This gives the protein CASTVPAGSNSGANVLTF.

This CDR3 reads CASSRNLAGGVETQYF. CDR3 coding DNA: TGTGCCAGCAGTCGAAATCTAGCGGGGGGAGTGGAGACCCAGTACTTC. This sequence joins TRBV14 and TRBJ2-5, with 11 bases fitting TRBD2. Per germline, CDR1 SGHDN and CDR2 FVKESK. The CDR3 has 16 residues. V was clipped by 6 bases and J by 5 bases; unmatched bases: 11.

DNA of the CDR3: TGTGCCAGCAGCCTCACACAAGAGACCCAGTACTTC. Amino acids: CASSLTQETQYF. The V and J genes are TRBV25-1 and TRBJ2-5, with D unresolved. V was cut by 6 bases and J by 2 bases, with 7 bases left in between. Germline loops: CDR1 MGHDK, CDR2 SYGVNS. This CDR3 comprises 12 residues. Combining the CDR3 with reference TRBV25-1 and TRBJ2-5 gives the whole variable domain EADIYQTPRYLVIGTGKKITLECSQTMGHDKMYWYQQDPGMELHLIHYSYGVNSTEKGDLSSESTVSRIRTEHFPLTLESARPSHTSQYLCASSLTQETQYFGPGTRLLVL.

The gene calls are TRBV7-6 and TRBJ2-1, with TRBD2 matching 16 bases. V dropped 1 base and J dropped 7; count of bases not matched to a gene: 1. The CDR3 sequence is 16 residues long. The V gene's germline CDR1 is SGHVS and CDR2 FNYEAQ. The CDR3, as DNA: TGTGCCAGCAGCTTAGGGGGACTAGCGGGAGGGAATGAGCAGTTCTTC. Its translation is CASSLGGLAGGNEQFF.

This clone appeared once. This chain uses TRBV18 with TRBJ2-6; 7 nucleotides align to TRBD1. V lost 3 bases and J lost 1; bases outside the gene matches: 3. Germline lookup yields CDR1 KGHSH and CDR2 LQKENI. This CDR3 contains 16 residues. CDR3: CASSPTRGSGANVLTF. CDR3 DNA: TGTGCCAGCTCACCCACCAGGGGGTCTGGGGCCAACGTCCTGACTTTC.

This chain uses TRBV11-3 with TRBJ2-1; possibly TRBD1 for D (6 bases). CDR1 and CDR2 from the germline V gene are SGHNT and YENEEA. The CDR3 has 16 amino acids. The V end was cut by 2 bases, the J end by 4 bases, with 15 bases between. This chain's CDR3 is CASSLSGVRGYNEQFF. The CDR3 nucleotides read TGTGCCAGCAGCTTATCAGGGGTGAGGGGATACAATGAGCAGTTCTTC. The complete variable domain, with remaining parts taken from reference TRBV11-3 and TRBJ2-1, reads EAGVVQSPRYKIIEKKQPVAFWCNPISGHNTLYWYLQNLGQGPELLIRYENEEAVDDSQLPKDRFSAERLKGVDSTLKIQPAELGDSAVYLCASSLSGVRGYNEQFFGPGTRLTVL.